This is a list of T cell receptor beta chains from one sample in a study of Graves' ophthalmopathy and Graves' hyperthyroidism. Each CDR3 protein is one row after TCRdb ran MiXCR on the multiplex PCR reads. Seen here are around 1.1 million distinct CDR3 sequences, about 40% observed once, and the top ten hold 11%. The sample taken for sequencing was peripheral blood or thyroid tissue (not recorded which). These TCRs come from an adult man with Graves' hyperthyroidism. Each CDR3 is given with its conserved first and last residue. Each record gives: D gene, V gene, clone size, J gene, CDR3 DNA, CDR3 protein. D genes are given only for firm matches. Rows may omit the clone size; those that give it use once, few, many or a size class.

-	TRBV29-1	many	TRBJ1-1	TGCAGCGTAGATGTCCCTAACACTGAAGCTTTCTTT	CSVDVPNTEAFF
TRBD1	TRBV12-3/TRBV12-4	many	TRBJ1-6	TGTGCCAGCAGCCCCGGGACAGGGGTTTCACCCCTCCACTTT	CASSPGTGVSPLHF
-	TRBV6-2/TRBV6-3	-	TRBJ2-2	TGTGCCAGCAGCCAAGATAGGCTAAACACCGGGGAGCTGTTTTTT	CASSQDRLNTGELFF
TRBD2	TRBV11-2	many	TRBJ2-7	TGTGCCAGCAGCCGAGAGCGGGGGTCCTACGAGCAGTACTTC	CASSRERGSYEQYF
-	TRBV6-2/TRBV6-3	-	TRBJ1-1	TGTGCCAGCAGTAAAGTCGGTGGGGGGACTGAAGCTTTCTTT	CASSKVGGGTEAFF
-	TRBV6-2/TRBV6-3	-	TRBJ1-1	TGTGCCAGCAGTGGACATCCCGGGAAAGCTTTCTTT	CASSGHPGKAFF
-	TRBV7-9	many	TRBJ2-7	TGTGCCAGCAGCCCTGGCCCGGACAGCTCCTACGAGCAGTACTTC	CASSPGPDSSYEQYF
TRBD1	TRBV6-5	many	TRBJ1-2	TGTGCCAGCAGTTATGGGACAGGGGGTACCTATGGCTACACCTTC	CASSYGTGGTYGYTF
-	TRBV12-3/TRBV12-4	few	TRBJ1-2	TGTGCCAGCAGTTCGGGACAAAGATCGACCTATGGCTACACCTTC	CASSSGQRSTYGYTF
-	TRBV2	few	TRBJ1-6	TGTGCCAGCAGTGACAGGTCCTATAATCCACCCCTCCACTTT	CASSDRSYNPPLHF
TRBD2	TRBV10-2	-	TRBJ2-7	TGCGCCAGCAGTGCCGGACTAGCGGGAATTATGAACGAGCAGTACTTC	CASSAGLAGIMNEQYF
TRBD2	TRBV3-1	-	TRBJ2-7	TGTGCCAGCAGTTATACGGTGCCCGGGGAGGGTACCTACGAGCAGTACTTC	CASSYTVPGEGTYEQYF
-	TRBV20-1	many	TRBJ2-5	TGCAGTGCTGAGAGGGGGGCGAAAGAGACCCAGTACTTC	CSAERGAKETQYF
-	TRBV6-2/TRBV6-3	few	TRBJ1-5	TGTGCCAGCAGTTACGGTAATGAGGGGACGCCCCAGCATTTT	CASSYGNEGTPQHF
-	TRBV12-3/TRBV12-4	many	TRBJ1-2	TGTGCCAGCAGGGGAGGGGATGGCTACACCTTC	CASRGGDGYTF
-	TRBV5-1	-	TRBJ2-5	TGCGCCAGCAGCTTGAAGGGAAGCCAAGAGACCCAGTACTTC	CASSLKGSQETQYF
-	TRBV20-1	-	TRBJ1-5	TGCAGTGCTAGAGATCCCCTTGGGAGGGTGGGCCACAATCAGCCCCAGCATTTT	CSARDPLGRVGHNQPQHF
-	TRBV4-2	few	TRBJ1-1	TGTGCCAGCAGCTTGAACAGGGAGTACACTGAAGCTTTCTTT	CASSLNREYTEAFF
TRBD1	TRBV20-1	-	TRBJ1-5	TGCAGTGCTATAACAGGGGTCAATCAGCCCCAGCATTTT	CSAITGVNQPQHF
TRBD1	TRBV7-2	many	TRBJ2-5	TGTGCCAGCAGACCGACAGGGGGCGGGCAAGAGACCCAGTACTTC	CASRPTGGGQETQYF
-	TRBV5-5	many	TRBJ1-6	TGTGCCAGCAGCCGTGACAGTTATAATTCACCCCTCCACTTT	CASSRDSYNSPLHF
-	TRBV15	many	TRBJ2-5	TGTGCCACCAGCAGATCCGTAGGGGAAGAGACCCAGTACTTC	CATSRSVGEETQYF
-	TRBV7-9	few	TRBJ2-5	TGTGCCAGCAGCCGAAGCTCCGGGGTCCAAGAGACCCAGTACTTC	CASSRSSGVQETQYF
-	TRBV20-1	-	TRBJ2-7	TGCAGTGCTAGAGAAACAGGGGAGGGCTACGAGCAGTACTTC	CSARETGEGYEQYF
TRBD2	TRBV19	few	TRBJ2-2	TGTGCCAGTAGTATTGGTCTAGCGGTTAACACCGGGGAGCTGTTTTTT	CASSIGLAVNTGELFF
-	TRBV12-3/TRBV12-4	many	TRBJ1-5	TGTGCCAGCAGTGGGGGACCCAGCAATCAGCCCCAGCATTTT	CASSGGPSNQPQHF
TRBD1	TRBV5-1	many	TRBJ2-2	TGCGCCAGCAGCTCGACAGGGAAGGGCGGGGAGCTGTTTTTT	CASSSTGKGGELFF
-	TRBV5-6	-	TRBJ1-1	TGTGCCAGCAGCTCGGACCGGGACTTTTGGGGGACTGAAGCTTTCTTT	CASSSDRDFWGTEAFF
-	TRBV5-1	-	TRBJ2-7	TGCGCCAGCAGCAGGGGGGACAGTGAACGCGAGCAGTACTTC	CASSRGDSEREQYF
TRBD2	TRBV4-3	many	TRBJ2-5	TGCGCCAGCAGCCAAGAATTAGCGGGAGGGCCTGGGGAGACCCAGTACTTC	CASSQELAGGPGETQYF
-	TRBV11-2	many	TRBJ1-1	TGTGCCAGCAGCTTAGAGCGGAGGGGCACTGAAGCTTTCTTT	CASSLERRGTEAFF
TRBD2	TRBV10-2	-	TRBJ2-5	TGCGCCAGCAGTGACCCACCCGGGCTAGCGGGAGAGACCCAGTACTTC	CASSDPPGLAGETQYF
TRBD1	TRBV4-3	few	TRBJ2-7	TGCGCCAGCAGCCGAACCCAGGGGGTTTCCTACGAGCAGTACTTC	CASSRTQGVSYEQYF
-	TRBV2	few	TRBJ2-2	TGTGCCAGCAGCGAATCGGGACATATCACCGGGGAGCTGTTTTTT	CASSESGHITGELFF
-	TRBV2	-	TRBJ2-5	TGTGCTAAGCTGGCGGGGGCCCCCCAAGAGACCCAGTACTTC	CAKLAGAPQETQYF
-	TRBV29-1	many	TRBJ2-2	TGCAGCGGCGCCAACACCGGGGAGCTGTTTTTT	CSGANTGELFF
-	TRBV7-9	many	TRBJ2-2	TGTGCCAGCAGTCCAGCCAACACCGGGGAGCTGTTTTTT	CASSPANTGELFF
TRBD2	TRBV7-9	-	TRBJ2-5	TGTGCCAGCAGCTACCGACTAGCGGAGGAAGAGACCCAGTACTTC	CASSYRLAEEETQYF
TRBD1	TRBV10-1	many	TRBJ2-2	TGCGCCAGCAGTGACCGGGACAGGGACACCGGGGAGCTGTTTTTT	CASSDRDRDTGELFF
-	TRBV29-1	many	TRBJ2-2	TGCAGCGTTGAGAAGGGACTGAACACCGGGGAGCTGTTTTTT	CSVEKGLNTGELFF